A selection of T cell receptor beta chains follows, all from one sample in a study of regulatory T cells in long-lasting Graves disease. Via MiXCR, TCRdb re-called the multiplex PCR reads, giving one row per CDR3 protein. The sample contains approximately 380,000 distinct CDR3 sequences, 20% to 25% of which appear only once. The input for sequencing was peripheral blood mononuclear cells (PBMCs), taken when the disease was refractory, from a patient treated with antithyroid drugs. Receptors were obtained from a female donor with Graves disease. Both conserved end residues are part of each CDR3. The order of the fields is clone size, J gene, V gene, D gene, CDR3 protein, CDR3 DNA. A D gene is named only where the DNA matches it firmly. Some rows mark clone size as missing; the rest say once, few, many or name a class of expanded clone.

>many|TRBJ2-2|TRBV27|.
CASSPANTGELFF
TGTGCCAGCAGTCCTGCGAACACCGGGGAGCTGTTTTTT
>.|TRBJ2-7|TRBV20-1|TRBD2
CSAMVSGRTYEQYF
TGCAGTGCTATGGTTAGCGGGAGAACTTACGAGCAGTACTTC
>many|TRBJ2-7|TRBV6-1|TRBD2
CASSEAGLAVYEQYF
TGTGCCAGCAGTGAAGCGGGGCTAGCGGTTTACGAGCAGTACTTC
>many|TRBJ1-5|TRBV2|.
CASSEGDMDYQPQHF
TGTGCCAGCAGTGAGGGAGATATGGATTATCAGCCCCAGCATTTT
>many|TRBJ1-1|TRBV29-1|.
CSVRGGASTEAFF
TGCAGCGTCCGAGGTGGGGCGAGCACTGAAGCTTTCTTT
>.|TRBJ1-1|TRBV9|.
CASSTRGGPGTEAFF
TGTGCCAGCAGCACGCGGGGGGGGCCCGGCACTGAAGCTTTCTTT
>few|TRBJ2-7|TRBV13|TRBD2
CASRISGSSPYEQYF
TGTGCCAGCAGGATAAGCGGGAGTTCGCCCTACGAGCAGTACTTC
>.|TRBJ1-5|TRBV20-1|.
CSATKTGLGNQLQHF
TGCAGTGCTACTAAAACAGGGTTGGGCAATCAGCTCCAGCATTTT
>many|TRBJ2-4|TRBV7-2|TRBD2
CASSPGLAGGRDIQYF
TGTGCCAGCAGCCCGGGACTAGCGGGAGGGCGTGACATTCAGTACTTC
>many|TRBJ2-7|TRBV7-9|.
CASSLGSYEQYF
TGTGCCAGCAGCTTAGGATCCTACGAGCAGTACTTC
>.|TRBJ2-5|TRBV5-1|.
CASSLISARLYQETQYF
TGCGCCAGCAGCTTGATTTCAGCGAGACTTTACCAAGAGACCCAGTACTTC
>.|TRBJ2-1|TRBV27|TRBD1
CASSLGDRGFDEQFF
TGTGCCAGCAGTTTAGGGGACAGGGGGTTTGATGAGCAGTTCTTC
>few|TRBJ2-7|TRBV7-2|TRBD2
CASSGTSGIDSYEQYF
TGTGCCAGCAGCGGGACTAGCGGGATCGACTCCTACGAGCAGTACTTC
>.|TRBJ1-1|TRBV11-2|.
CASSNGDTGEDFF
TGTGCCAGCAGTAATGGGGACACCGGGGAGGATTTCTTT
>.|TRBJ2-5|TRBV7-3|.
CASSLSGAQYF
TGTGCCAGCAGCTTATCGGGGGCCCAGTACTTC
>.|TRBJ1-6|TRBV27|TRBD1
CASKTGTGDSPLHF
TGTGCCAGCAAAACAGGGACAGGGGATTCACCCCTCCACTTT
>.|TRBJ2-7|TRBV6-1|TRBD2
CASSNGRAYEQYF
TGTGCCAGCAGTAACGGGAGGGCCTACGAGCAGTACTTC
>many|TRBJ1-5|TRBV12-3/TRBV12-4|.
CASRLAGSQPQHF
TGTGCCAGCAGGCTAGCAGGGTCTCAGCCCCAGCATTTT
>.|TRBJ2-2|TRBV15|.
CATSRARGNRGELFF
TGTGCCACCAGCAGAGCCCGGGGAAACCGGGGGGAGCTGTTTTTT
>few|TRBJ1-1|TRBV4-3|.
CASSQPGRLNTEAFF
TGCGCCAGCAGCCAACCGGGACGGTTGAACACTGAAGCTTTCTTT
>many|TRBJ2-7|TRBV29-1|TRBD1
CSVSGTASYEQYF
TGCAGCGTTTCCGGGACAGCCTCCTACGAGCAGTACTTC
>few|TRBJ2-4|TRBV20-1|TRBD2
CSASGLAGEAKNIQYF
TGCAGTGCTAGTGGGCTAGCGGGAGAGGCCAAAAACATTCAGTACTTC
>many|TRBJ2-5|TRBV12-3/TRBV12-4|.
CASSSWGVAGETQYF
TGTGCCAGCAGTTCGTGGGGAGTGGCAGGCGAGACCCAGTACTTC
>many|TRBJ1-1|TRBV7-6|.
CASSQKGGTEAFF
TGTGCCAGCAGCCAAAAGGGGGGCACTGAAGCTTTCTTT
>.|TRBJ1-5|TRBV6-5|.
CASSYSVSNQPQHF
TGTGCCAGCAGTTATTCAGTTAGCAATCAGCCCCAGCATTTT